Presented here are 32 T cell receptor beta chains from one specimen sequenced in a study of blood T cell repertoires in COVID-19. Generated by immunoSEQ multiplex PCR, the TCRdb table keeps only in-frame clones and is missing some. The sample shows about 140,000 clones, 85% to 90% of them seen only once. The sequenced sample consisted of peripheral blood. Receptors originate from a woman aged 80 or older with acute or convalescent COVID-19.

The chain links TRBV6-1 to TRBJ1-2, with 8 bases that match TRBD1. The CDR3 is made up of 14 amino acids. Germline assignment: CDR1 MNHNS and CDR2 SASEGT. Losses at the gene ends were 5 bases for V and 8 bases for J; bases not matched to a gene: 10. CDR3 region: CASSPTGEAEGYTF. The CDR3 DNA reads TGTGCCAGCAGTCCGACAGGGGAGGCAGAGGGCTACACCTTC.

The CDR3: CASTERGGNTEAFF. The CDR3 coding sequence is TGTGCCAGCACGGAGAGAGGGGGGAACACTGAAGCTTTCTTT. The chain joins TRBV9 to TRBJ1-1; D is possibly TRBD1 (6 bases). Trimming took off 6 bases at V and 1 base at J, with 13 bases between the two ends. This CDR3 has 14 residues. Looked up from germline, CDR1 is SGDLS and CDR2 is YYNGEE.

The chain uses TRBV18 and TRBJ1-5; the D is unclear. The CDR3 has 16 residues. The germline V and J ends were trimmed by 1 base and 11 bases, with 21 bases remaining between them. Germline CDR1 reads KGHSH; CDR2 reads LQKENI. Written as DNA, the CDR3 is TGTGCCAGCTCACCACAGCGGATGTACGAACGGCAGTCCCAGCATTTT. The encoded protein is CASSPQRMYERQSQHF.

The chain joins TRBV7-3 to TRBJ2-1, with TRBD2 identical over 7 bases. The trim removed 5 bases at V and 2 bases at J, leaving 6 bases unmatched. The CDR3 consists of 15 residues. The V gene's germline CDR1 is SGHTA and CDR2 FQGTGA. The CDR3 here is CASSLDRGAYNEQFF. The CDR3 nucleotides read TGTGCCAGCAGCCTTGATCGGGGGGCCTACAATGAGCAGTTCTTC.

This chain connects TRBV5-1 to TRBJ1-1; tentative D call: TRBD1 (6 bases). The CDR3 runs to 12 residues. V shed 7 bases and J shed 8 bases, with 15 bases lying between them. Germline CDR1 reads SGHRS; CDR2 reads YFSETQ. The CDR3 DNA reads TGCGCCAGCCGAAACCAGGGGCAAGAAGCTTTCTTT. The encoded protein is CASRNQGQEAFF.

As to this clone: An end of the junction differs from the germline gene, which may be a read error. The CDR3 DNA reads as TGTGCTAGCAGCCCCGGACCGACAGGGCAAGAGACCCAGTACTTC. This codes for CASSPGPTGQETQYF. V and J are TRBV7-7 and TRBJ2-5; 7 nucleotides match TRBD1. This CDR3 has 15 residues. Germline V gene lookup returns CDR1 SSHAT and CDR2 FNYEAQ (reference sequence).

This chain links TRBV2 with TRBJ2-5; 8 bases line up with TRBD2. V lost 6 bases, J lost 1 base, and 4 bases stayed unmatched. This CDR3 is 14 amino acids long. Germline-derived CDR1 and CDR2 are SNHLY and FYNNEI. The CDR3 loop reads CASRALAGQETQYF. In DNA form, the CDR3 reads TGTGCCAGCAGAGCTCTAGCGGGCCAAGAGACCCAGTACTTC. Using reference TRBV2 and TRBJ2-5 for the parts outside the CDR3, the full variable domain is EPEVTQTPSHQVTQMGQEVILRCVPISNHLYFYWYRQILGQKVEFLVSFYNNEISEKSEIFDDQFSVERPDGSNFTLKIRSTKLEDSAMYFCASRALAGQETQYFGPGTRLLVL.

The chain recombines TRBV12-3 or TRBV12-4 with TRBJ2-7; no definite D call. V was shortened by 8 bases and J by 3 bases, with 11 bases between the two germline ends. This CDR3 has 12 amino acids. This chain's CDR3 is CASGPVGYEQYF. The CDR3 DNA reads TGTGCCAGCGGGCCTGTAGGCTACGAGCAGTACTTC.

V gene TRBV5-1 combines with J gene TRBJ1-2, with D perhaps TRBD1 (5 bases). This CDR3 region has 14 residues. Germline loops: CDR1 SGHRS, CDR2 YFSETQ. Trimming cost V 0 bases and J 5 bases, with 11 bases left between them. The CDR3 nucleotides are TGCGCCAGCAGCTTGGAGGCAGGGAGGTATGGCTACACCTTC. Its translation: CASSLEAGRYGYTF. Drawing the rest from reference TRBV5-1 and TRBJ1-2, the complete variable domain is KAGVTQTPRYLIKTRGQQVTLSCSPISGHRSVSWYQQTPGQGLQFLFEYFSETQRNKGNFPGRFSGRQFSNSRSEMNVSTLELGDSALYLCASSLEAGRYGYTFGSGTRLTVV.

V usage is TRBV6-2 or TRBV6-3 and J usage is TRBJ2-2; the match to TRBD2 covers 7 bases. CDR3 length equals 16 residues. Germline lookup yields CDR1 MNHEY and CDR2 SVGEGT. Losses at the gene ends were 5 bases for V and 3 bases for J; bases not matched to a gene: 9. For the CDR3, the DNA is TGTGCCAGCAGTCAAGGGCTGGGAGGGGACACCGGGGAGCTGTTTTTT. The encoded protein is CASSQGLGGDTGELFF.

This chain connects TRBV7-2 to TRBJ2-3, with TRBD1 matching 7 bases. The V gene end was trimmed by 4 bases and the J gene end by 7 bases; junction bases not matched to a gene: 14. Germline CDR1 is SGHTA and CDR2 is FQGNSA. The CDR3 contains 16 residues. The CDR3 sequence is CASSSLPGTVGNTQYF. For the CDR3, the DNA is TGTGCCAGCAGCTCCCTCCCCGGGACAGTTGGGAATACGCAGTATTTT.

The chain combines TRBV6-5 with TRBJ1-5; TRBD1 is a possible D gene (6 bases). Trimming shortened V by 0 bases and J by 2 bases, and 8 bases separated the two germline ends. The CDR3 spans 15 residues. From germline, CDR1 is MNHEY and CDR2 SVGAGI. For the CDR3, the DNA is TGTGCCAGCAGTTACTCAGGACAGCGCAATCAGCCCCAGCATTTT. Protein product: CASSYSGQRNQPQHF.

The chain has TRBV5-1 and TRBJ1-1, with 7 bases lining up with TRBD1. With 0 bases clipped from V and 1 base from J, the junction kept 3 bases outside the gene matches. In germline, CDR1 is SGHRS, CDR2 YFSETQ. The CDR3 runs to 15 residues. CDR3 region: CASSLGRGRNTEAFF. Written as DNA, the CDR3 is TGCGCCAGCAGCTTGGGAAGGGGGCGGAACACTGAAGCTTTCTTT.

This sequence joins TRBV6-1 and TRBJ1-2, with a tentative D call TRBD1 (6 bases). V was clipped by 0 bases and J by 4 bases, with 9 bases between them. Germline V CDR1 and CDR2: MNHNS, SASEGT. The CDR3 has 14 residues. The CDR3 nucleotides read TGTGCCAGCAGTGAAGCTGGGGGCCCCTATGGCTACACCTTC. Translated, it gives CASSEAGGPYGYTF.

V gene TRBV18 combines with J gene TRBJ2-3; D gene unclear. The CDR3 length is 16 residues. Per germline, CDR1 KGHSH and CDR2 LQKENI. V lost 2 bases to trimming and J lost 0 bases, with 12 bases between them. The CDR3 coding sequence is TGTGCCAGCTCACCATTGTCTACAGCTAGCACAGATACGCAGTATTTT. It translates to CASSPLSTASTDTQYF.

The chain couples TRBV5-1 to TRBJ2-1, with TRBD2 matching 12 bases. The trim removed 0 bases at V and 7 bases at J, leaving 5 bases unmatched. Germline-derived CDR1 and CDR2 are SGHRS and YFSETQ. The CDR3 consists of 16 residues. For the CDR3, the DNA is TGCGCCAGCAGCTTGGGCTCTAGCGGGGGGGTAAATGAGCAGTTCTTC. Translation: CASSLGSSGGVNEQFF.

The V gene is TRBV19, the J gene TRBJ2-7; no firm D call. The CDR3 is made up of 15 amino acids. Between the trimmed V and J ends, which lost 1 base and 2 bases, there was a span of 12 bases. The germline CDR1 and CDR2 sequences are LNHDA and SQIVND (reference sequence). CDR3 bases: TGTGCCAGTAGTATAGCGGTTGGGCGCCCCTACGAGCAGTACTTC. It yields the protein CASSIAVGRPYEQYF.

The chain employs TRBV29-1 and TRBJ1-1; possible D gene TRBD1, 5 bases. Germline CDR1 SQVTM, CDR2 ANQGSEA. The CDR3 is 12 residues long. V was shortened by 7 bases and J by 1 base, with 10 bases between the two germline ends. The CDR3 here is CSGLTGNTEAFF. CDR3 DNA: TGCAGCGGACTTACAGGGAACACTGAAGCTTTCTTT.

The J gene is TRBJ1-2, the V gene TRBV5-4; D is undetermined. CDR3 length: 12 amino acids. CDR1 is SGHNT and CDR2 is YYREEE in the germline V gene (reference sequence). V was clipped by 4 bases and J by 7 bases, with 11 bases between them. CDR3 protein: CASSTNRIGYTF. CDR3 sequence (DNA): TGTGCCAGCAGCACAAACAGAATTGGCTACACCTTC. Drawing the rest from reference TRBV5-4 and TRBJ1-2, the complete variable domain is ETGVTQSPTHLIKTRGQQVTLRCSSQSGHNTVSWYQQALGQGPQFIFQYYREEENGRGNFPPRFSGLQFPNYSSELNVNALELDDSALYLCASSTNRIGYTFGSGTRLTVV.

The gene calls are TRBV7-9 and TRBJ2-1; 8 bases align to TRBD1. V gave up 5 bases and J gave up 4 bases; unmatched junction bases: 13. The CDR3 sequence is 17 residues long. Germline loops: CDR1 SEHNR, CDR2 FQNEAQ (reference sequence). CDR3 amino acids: CASSQELGTGLYNEQFF. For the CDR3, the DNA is TGTGCCAGCAGCCAAGAGCTTGGGACAGGACTTTACAATGAGCAGTTCTTC. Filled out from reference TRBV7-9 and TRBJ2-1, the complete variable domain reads DTGVSQNPRHKITKRGQNVTFRCDPISEHNRLYWYRQTLGQGPEFLTYFQNEAQLEKSRLLSDRFSAERPKGSFSTLEIQRTEQGDSAMYLCASSQELGTGLYNEQFFGPGTRLTVL.

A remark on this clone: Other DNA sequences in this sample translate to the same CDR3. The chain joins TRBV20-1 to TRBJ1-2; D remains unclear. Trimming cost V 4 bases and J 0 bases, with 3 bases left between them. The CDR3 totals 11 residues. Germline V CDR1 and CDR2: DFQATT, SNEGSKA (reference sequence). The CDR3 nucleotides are TGCAGTGCTACATCTAACTATGGCTACACCTTC. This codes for CSATSNYGYTF.

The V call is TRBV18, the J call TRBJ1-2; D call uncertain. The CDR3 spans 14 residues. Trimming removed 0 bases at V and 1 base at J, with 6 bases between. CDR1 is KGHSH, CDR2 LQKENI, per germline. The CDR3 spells CASSPPSVNYGYTF. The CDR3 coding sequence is TGTGCCAGCTCACCACCGTCCGTTAACTATGGCTACACCTTC.

The CDR3 region is CASSASGDSYNEQFF. CDR3 coding DNA: TGTGCCAGCAGTGCAAGCGGGGACTCCTACAATGAGCAGTTCTTC. The chain combines TRBV2 with TRBJ2-1; 7 nucleotides match TRBD2. CDR3 length: 15 amino acids. The junction had 3 bases not matched to a gene; V was cut back by 4 bases and J by 0 bases. Germline V gene data show CDR1 as SNHLY and CDR2 as FYNNEI.

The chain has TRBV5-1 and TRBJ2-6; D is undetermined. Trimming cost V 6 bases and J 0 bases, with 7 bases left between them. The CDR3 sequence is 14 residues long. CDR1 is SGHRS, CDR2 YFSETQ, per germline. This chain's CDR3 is CASIDISGANVLTF. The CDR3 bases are TGCGCCAGCATTGACATCTCTGGGGCCAACGTCCTGACTTTC. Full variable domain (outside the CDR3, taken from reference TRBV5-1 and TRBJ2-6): KAGVTQTPRYLIKTRGQQVTLSCSPISGHRSVSWYQQTPGQGLQFLFEYFSETQRNKGNFPGRFSGRQFSNSRSEMNVSTLELGDSALYLCASIDISGANVLTFGAGSRLTVL.

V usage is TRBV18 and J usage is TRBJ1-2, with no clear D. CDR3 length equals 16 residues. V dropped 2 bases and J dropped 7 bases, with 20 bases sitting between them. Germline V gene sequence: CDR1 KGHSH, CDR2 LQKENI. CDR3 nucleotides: TGTGCCAGCTCACCAAACCCCGGGCAGGCTGAGGGTGGCTACACCTTC. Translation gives CASSPNPGQAEGGYTF.

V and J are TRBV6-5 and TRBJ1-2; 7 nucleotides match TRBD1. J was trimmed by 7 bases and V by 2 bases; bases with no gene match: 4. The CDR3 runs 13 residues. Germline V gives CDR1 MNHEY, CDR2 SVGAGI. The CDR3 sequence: CASSYTRGSGYTF. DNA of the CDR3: TGTGCCAGCAGTTACACCAGGGGGTCTGGCTACACCTTC.

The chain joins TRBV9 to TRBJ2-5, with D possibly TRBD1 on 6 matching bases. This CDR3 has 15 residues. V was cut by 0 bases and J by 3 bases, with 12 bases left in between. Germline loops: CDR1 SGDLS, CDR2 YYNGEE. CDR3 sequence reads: CASSVGTAVKETQYF. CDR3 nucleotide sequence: TGTGCCAGCAGCGTAGGGACAGCGGTGAAAGAGACCCAGTACTTC.

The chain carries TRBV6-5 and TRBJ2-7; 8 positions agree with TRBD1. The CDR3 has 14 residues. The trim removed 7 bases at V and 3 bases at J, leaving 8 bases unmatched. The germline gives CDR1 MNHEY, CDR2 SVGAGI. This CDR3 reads CASKPDRAGYEQYF. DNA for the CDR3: TGTGCCAGCAAGCCGGACAGGGCGGGCTACGAGCAGTACTTC.

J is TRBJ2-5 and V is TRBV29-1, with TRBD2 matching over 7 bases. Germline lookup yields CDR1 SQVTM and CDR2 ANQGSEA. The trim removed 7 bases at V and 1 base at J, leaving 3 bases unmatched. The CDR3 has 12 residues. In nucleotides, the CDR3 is TGCAGCGGGGCTAGCGGCCAAGAGACCCAGTACTTC. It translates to CSGASGQETQYF.

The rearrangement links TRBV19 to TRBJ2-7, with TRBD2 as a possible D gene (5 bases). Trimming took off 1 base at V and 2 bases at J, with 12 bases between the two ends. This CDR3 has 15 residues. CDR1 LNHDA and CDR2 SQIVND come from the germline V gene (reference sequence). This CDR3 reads CASSIATHGAYEQYF. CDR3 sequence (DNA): TGTGCCAGTAGTATAGCCACGCACGGGGCCTACGAGCAGTACTTC.

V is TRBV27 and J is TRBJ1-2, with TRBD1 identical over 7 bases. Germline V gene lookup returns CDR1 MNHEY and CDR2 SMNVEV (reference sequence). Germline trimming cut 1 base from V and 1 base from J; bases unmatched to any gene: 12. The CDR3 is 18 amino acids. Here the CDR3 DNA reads TGTGCCAGCAGTTTATATGGCACAGGGGCAAATATTAACTATGGCTACACCTTC. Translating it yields CASSLYGTGANINYGYTF.

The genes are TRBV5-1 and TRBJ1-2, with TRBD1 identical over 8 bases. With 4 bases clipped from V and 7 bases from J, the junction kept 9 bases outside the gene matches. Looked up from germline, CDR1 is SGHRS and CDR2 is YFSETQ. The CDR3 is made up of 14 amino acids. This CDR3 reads CASSPGTGRSGYTF. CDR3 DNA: TGCGCCAGCAGCCCCGGGACAGGCCGTTCTGGCTACACCTTC. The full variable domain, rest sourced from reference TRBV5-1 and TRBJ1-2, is KAGVTQTPRYLIKTRGQQVTLSCSPISGHRSVSWYQQTPGQGLQFLFEYFSETQRNKGNFPGRFSGRQFSNSRSEMNVSTLELGDSALYLCASSPGTGRSGYTFGSGTRLTVV.